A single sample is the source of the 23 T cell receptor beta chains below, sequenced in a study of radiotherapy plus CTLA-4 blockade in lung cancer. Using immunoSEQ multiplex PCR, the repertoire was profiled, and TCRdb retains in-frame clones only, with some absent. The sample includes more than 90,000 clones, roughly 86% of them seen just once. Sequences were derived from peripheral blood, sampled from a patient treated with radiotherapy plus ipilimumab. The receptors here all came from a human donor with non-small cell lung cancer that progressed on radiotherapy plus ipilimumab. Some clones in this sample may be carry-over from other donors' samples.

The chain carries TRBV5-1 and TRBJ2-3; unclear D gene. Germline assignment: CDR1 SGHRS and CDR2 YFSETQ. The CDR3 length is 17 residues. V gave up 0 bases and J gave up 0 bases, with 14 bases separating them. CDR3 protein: CASSLAVPDGSTDTQYF. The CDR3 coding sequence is TGCGCCAGCAGCTTGGCCGTCCCAGATGGTAGCACAGATACGCAGTATTTT.

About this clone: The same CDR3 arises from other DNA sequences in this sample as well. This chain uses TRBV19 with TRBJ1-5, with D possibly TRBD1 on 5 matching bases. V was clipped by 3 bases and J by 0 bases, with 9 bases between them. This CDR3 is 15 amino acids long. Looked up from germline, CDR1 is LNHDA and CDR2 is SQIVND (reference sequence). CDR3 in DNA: TGTGCCAGTAGTATTGGGGGAAATAGCAATCAGCCCCAGCATTTT. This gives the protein CASSIGGNSNQPQHF.

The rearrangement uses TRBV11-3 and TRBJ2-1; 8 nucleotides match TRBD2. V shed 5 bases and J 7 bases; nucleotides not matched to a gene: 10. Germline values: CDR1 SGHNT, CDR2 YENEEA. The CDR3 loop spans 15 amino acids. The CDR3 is CASSLRGGLDNEQFF. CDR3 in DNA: TGTGCCAGCAGCCTACGGGGGGGGCTCGATAATGAGCAGTTCTTC.

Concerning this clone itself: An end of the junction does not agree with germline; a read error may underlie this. CDR3 protein: CASSQEGQPRHF. CDR3 nucleotides: TGTGCCAGCAGCCAAGAAGGGCAGCCCCGGCATTTT. This chain connects TRBV4-2 to TRBJ1-5, with unresolved D. The CDR3 has 12 residues. Germline CDR1 and CDR2: LGHNA and YNFKEQ.

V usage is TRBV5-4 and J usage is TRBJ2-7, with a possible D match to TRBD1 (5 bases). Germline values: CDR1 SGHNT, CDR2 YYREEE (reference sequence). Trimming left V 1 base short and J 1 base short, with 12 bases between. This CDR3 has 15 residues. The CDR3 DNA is TGTGCCAGCAGCTTGTCCCACGACAGTTCCTACGAGCAGTACTTC. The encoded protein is CASSLSHDSSYEQYF.

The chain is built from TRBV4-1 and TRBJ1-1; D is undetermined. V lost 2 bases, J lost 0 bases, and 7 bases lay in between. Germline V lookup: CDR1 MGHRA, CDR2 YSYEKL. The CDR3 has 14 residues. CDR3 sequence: CASSQLRVNTEAFF. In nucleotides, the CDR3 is TGCGCCAGCAGCCAACTGAGGGTGAACACTGAAGCTTTCTTT.

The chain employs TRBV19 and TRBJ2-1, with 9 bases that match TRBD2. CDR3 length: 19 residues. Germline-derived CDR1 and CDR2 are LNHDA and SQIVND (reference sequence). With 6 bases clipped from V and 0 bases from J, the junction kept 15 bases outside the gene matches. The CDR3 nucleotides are TGTGCCAGTAGGGACCTTAGCGGGGGCCGAGCCTTCTCCTACAATGAGCAGTTCTTC. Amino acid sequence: CASRDLSGGRAFSYNEQFF.

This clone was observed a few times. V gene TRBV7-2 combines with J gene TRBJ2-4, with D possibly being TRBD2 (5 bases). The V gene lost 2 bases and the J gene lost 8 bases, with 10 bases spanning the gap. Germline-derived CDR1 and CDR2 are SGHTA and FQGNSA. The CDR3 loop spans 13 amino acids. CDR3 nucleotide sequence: TGTGCCAGCAGCTTAAAATCGGGGTACATTCAGTACTTC. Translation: CASSLKSGYIQYF.

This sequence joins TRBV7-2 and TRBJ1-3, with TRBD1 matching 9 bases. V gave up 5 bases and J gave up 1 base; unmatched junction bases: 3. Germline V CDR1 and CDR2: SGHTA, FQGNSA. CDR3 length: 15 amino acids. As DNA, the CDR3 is TGTGCCAGCAGCATCGGGACAGGGTCTGGAAACACCATATATTTT. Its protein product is CASSIGTGSGNTIYF.

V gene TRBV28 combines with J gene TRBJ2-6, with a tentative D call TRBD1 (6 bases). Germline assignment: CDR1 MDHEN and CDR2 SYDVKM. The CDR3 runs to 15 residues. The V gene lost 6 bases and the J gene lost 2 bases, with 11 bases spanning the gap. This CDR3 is CASSLQGTGANVLTF. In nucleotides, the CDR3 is TGTGCCAGCAGCCTACAGGGTACTGGGGCCAACGTCCTGACTTTC.

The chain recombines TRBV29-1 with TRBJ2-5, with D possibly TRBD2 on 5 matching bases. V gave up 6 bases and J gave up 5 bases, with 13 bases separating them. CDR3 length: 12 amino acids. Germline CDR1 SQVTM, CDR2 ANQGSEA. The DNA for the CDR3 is TGCAGCGTGCTCTCGGGGATGGAGACCCAGTACTTC. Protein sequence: CSVLSGMETQYF.

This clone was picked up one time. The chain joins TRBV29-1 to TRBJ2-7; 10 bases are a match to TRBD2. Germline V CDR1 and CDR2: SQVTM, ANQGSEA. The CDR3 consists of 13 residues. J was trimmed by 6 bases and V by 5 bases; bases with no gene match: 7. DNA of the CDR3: TGCAGCGTTTACGCTAGCGGGGGTCTCGAGCAGTACTTC. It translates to CSVYASGGLEQYF.

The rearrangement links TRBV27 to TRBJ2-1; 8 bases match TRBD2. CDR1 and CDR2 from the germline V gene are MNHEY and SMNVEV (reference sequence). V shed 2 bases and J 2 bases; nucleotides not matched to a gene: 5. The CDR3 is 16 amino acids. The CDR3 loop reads CASSLGGGGPYNEQFF. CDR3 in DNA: TGTGCCAGCAGTTTAGGGGGCGGGGGGCCCTACAATGAGCAGTTCTTC.

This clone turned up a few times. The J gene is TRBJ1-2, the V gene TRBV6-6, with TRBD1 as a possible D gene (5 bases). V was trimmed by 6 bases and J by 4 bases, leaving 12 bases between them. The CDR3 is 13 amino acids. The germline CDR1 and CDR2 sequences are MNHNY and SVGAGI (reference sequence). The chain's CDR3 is CASSPQVSYGYTF. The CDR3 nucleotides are TGTGCCAGCAGCCCACAGGTATCCTATGGCTACACCTTC.

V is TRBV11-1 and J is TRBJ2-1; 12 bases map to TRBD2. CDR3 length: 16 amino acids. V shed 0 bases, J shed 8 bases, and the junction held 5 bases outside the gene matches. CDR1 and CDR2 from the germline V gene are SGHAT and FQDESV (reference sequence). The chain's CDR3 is CASSLAPSGGADEQFF. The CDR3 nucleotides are TGTGCCAGCAGCTTAGCGCCTAGCGGGGGGGCAGATGAGCAGTTCTTC.

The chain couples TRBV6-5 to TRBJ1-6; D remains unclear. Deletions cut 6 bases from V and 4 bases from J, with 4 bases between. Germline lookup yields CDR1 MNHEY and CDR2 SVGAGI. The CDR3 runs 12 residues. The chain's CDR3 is CASRDYNSPLHF. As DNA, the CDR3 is TGTGCCAGCAGGGATTATAATTCACCCCTCCACTTT.

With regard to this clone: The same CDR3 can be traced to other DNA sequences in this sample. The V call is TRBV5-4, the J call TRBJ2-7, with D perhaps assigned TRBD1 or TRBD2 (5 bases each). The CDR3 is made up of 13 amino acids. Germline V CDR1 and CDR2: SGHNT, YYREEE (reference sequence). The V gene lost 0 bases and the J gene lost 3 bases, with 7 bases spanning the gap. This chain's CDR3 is CASSLGGDYEQYF. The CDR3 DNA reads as TGTGCCAGCAGCTTGGGAGGGGACTACGAGCAGTACTTC.

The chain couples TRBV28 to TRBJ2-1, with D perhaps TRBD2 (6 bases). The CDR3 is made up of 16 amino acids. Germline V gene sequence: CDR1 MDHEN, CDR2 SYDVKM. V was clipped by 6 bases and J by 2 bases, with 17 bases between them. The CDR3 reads CASSSFAGRAYNEQFF. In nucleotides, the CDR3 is TGTGCCAGCAGCTCCTTTGCGGGAAGGGCCTACAATGAGCAGTTCTTC.

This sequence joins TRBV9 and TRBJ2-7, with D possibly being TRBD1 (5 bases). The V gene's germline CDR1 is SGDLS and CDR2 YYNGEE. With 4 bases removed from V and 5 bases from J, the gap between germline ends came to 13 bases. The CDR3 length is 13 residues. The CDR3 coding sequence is TGTGCCAGCAGCAAACGGACATCCAACGAGCAGTACTTC. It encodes CASSKRTSNEQYF. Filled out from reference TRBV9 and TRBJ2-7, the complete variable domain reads DSGVTQTPKHLITATGQRVTLRCSPRSGDLSVYWYQQSLDQGLQFLIQYYNGEERAKGNILERFSAQQFPDLHSELNLSSLELGDSALYFCASSKRTSNEQYFGPGTRLTVT.

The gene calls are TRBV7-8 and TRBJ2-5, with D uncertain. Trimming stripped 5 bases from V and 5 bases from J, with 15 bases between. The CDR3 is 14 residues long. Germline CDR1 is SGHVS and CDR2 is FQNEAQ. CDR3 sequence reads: CASSTGPTAETQYF. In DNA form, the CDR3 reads TGTGCCAGCAGCACGGGCCCCACGGCGGAGACCCAGTACTTC.

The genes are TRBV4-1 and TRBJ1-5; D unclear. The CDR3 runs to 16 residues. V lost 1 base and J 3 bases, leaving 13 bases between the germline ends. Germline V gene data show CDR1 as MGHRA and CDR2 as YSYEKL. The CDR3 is CASSQAAGWVNQPQHF. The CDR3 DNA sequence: TGCGCCAGCAGCCAAGCGGCGGGTTGGGTCAATCAGCCCCAGCATTTT.

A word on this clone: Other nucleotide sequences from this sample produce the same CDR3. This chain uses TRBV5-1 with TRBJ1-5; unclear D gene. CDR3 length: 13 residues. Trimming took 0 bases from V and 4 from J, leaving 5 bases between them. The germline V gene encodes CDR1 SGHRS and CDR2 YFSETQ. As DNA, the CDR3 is TGCGCCAGCAGCTTGGGCCCTAATCAGCCCCAGCATTTT. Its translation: CASSLGPNQPQHF.

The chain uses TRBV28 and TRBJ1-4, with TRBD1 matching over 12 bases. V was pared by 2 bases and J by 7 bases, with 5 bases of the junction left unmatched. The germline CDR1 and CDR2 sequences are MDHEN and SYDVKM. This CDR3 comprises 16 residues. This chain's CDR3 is CASSLTGTGGREKLFF. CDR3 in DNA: TGTGCCAGCAGTTTAACCGGGACAGGGGGCCGTGAAAAACTGTTTTTT.